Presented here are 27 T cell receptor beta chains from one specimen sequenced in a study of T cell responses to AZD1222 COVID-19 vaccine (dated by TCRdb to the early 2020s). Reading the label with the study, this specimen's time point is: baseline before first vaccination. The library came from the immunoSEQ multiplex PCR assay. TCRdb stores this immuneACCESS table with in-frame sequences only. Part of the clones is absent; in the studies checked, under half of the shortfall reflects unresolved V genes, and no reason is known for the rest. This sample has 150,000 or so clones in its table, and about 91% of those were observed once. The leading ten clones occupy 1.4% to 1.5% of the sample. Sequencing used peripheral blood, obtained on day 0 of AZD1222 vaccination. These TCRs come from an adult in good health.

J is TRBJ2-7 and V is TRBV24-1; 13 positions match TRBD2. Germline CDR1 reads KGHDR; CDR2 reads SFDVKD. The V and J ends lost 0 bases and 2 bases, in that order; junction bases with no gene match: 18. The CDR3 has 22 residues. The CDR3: CATSDLVDRGRGLAGPPYEQYF. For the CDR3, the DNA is TGTGCCACCAGTGATTTGGTGGACAGGGGCCGGGGACTAGCGGGACCCCCCTACGAGCAGTACTTC.

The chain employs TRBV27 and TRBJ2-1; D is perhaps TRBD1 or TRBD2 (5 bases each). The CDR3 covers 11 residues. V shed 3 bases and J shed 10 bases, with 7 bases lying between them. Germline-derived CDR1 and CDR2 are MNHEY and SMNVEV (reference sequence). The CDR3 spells CASSFGDEQFF. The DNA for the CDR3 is TGTGCCAGCAGTTTTGGGGACGAGCAGTTCTTC.

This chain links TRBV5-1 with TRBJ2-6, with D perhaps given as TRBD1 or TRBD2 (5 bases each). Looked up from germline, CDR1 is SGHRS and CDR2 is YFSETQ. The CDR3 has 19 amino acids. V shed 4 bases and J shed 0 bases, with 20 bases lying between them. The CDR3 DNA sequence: TGCGCCAGCAGCGGCGCGGCTGGGGGTGCTCTCTCTGGGGCCAACGTCCTGACTTTC. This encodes CASSGAAGGALSGANVLTF.

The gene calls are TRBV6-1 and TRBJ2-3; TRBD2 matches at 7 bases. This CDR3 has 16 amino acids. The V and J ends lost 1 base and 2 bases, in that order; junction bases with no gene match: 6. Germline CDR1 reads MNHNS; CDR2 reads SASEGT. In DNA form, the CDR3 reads TGTGCCAGCAGTGAAGTAGGCGGGGGTCACACAGATACGCAGTATTTT. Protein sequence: CASSEVGGGHTDTQYF.

The CDR3 loop is CASRAPPLGSYNEQFF. The CDR3 DNA reads as TGCGCCAGCAGGGCTCCACCGTTAGGCTCCTACAATGAGCAGTTCTTC. This sequence joins TRBV5-1 and TRBJ2-1; D call uncertain. Trimming took off 5 bases at V and 0 bases at J, with 15 bases between the two ends. CDR1 and CDR2 from the germline V gene are SGHRS and YFSETQ. CDR3 length: 16 amino acids. Full variable domain (remainder filled in from reference TRBV5-1 and TRBJ2-1): KAGVTQTPRYLIKTRGQQVTLSCSPISGHRSVSWYQQTPGQGLQFLFEYFSETQRNKGNFPGRFSGRQFSNSRSEMNVSTLELGDSALYLCASRAPPLGSYNEQFFGPGTRLTVL.

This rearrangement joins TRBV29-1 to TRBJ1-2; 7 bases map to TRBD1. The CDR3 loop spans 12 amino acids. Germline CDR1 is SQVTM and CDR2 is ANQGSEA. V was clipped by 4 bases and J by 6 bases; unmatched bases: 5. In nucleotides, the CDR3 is TGCAGCGTTGCAGGGGGAGTCGATGGCTACACCTTC. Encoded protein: CSVAGGVDGYTF.

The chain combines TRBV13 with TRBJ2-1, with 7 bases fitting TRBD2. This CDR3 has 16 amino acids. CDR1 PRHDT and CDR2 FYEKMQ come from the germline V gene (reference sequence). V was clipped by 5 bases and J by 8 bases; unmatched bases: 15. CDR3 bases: TGTGCCAGCAGCCCCCGGGCCGGACTAGGAGCCGATGAGCAGTTCTTC. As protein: CASSPRAGLGADEQFF.

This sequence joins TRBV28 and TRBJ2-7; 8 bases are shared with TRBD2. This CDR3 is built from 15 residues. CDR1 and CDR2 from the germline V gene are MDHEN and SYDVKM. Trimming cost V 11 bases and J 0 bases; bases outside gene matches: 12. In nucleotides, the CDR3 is TGTGCCGCGCGTAGCGGGGACTTAAGCTCCTACGAGCAGTACTTC. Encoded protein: CAARSGDLSSYEQYF.

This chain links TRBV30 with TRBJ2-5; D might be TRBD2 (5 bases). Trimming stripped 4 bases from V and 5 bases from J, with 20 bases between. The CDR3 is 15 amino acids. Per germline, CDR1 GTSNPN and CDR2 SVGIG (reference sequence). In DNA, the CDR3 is TGTGCCTGGACCCAGACCCTAGCCCGTGGGGAGACCCAGTACTTC. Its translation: CAWTQTLARGETQYF.

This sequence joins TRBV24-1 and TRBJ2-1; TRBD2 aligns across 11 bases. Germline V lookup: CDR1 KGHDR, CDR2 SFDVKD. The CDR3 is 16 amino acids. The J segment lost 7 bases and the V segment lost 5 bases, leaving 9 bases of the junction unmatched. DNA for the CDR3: TGTGCCACCAGTGTAGAGGCTAGCGGGAGGAGGAATGAGCAGTTCTTC. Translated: CATSVEASGRRNEQFF.

In DNA form, the CDR3 reads TGCGCCAGCAGCTTGGGGCGGGTTTCTGGAAACACCATATATTTT. This translates into CASSLGRVSGNTIYF. The chain couples TRBV5-1 to TRBJ1-3, with no clear D. Trimming took 0 bases from V and 1 from J, leaving 8 bases between them. The CDR3 has 15 amino acids. Germline V gene sequence: CDR1 SGHRS, CDR2 YFSETQ.

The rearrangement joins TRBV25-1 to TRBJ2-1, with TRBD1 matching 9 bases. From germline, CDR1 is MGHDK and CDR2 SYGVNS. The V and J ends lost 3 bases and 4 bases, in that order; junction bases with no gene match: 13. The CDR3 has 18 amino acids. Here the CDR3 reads CASSERVGTGRKYNEQFF. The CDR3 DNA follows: TGTGCCAGCAGTGAGAGGGTAGGGACAGGGAGAAAATACAATGAGCAGTTCTTC.

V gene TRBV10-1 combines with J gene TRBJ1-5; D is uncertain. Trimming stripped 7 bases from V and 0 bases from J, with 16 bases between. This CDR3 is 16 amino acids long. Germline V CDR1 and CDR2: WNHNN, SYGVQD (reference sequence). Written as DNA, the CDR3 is TGCGCCAGCAACCCCCCGGCGGAGCATAGCAATCAGCCCCAGCATTTT. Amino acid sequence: CASNPPAEHSNQPQHF.

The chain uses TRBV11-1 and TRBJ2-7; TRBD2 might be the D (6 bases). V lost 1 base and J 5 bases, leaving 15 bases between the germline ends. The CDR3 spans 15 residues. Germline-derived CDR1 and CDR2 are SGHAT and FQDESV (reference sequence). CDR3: CASSLGAGRSNEQYF. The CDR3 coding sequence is TGTGCCAGCAGCTTAGGGGCCGGGAGAAGCAACGAGCAGTACTTC.

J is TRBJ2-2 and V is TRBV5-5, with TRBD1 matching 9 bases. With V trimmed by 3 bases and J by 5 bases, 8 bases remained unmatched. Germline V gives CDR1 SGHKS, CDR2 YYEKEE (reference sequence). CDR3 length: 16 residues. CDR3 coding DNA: TGTGCCAGCAGCTCCCGGGACAGGGTGGTGACCGGGGAGCTGTTTTTT. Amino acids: CASSSRDRVVTGELFF.

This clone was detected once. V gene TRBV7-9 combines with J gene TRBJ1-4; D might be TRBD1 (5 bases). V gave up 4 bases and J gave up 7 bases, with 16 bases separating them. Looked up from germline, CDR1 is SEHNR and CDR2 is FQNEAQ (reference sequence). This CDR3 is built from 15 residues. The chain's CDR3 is CASSYRALGGEKLFF. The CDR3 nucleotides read TGTGCCAGCAGCTACCGGGCTTTGGGGGGTGAAAAACTGTTTTTT.

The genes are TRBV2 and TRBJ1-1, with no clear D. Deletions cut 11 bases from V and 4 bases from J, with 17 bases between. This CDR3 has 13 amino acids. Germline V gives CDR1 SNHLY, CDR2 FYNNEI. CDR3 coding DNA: TGTGCCGGAGCTCGGGATGCGGGCACTGAAGCTTTCTTT. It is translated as CAGARDAGTEAFF.

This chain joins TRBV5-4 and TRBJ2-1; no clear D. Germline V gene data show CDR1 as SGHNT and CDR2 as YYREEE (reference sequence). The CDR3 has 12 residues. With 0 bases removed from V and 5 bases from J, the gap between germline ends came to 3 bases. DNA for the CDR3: TGTGCCAGCAGCTTGGGTCACAATGAGCAGTTCTTC. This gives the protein CASSLGHNEQFF.

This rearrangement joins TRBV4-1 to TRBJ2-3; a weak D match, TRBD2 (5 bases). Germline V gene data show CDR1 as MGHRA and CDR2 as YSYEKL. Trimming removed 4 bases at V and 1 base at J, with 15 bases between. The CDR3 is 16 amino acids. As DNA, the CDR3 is TGCGCCAGCAGCCCTCCGGACTGGCGGGGCACAGATACGCAGTATTTT. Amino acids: CASSPPDWRGTDTQYF.

The CDR3 loop reads CASSYAGGTEAFF. The DNA of the CDR3 is TGTGCCAGCAGTTATGCAGGGGGCACTGAAGCTTTCTTT. The V and J genes are TRBV6-5 and TRBJ1-1, with 7 bases aligning to TRBD1. Germline CDR1 and CDR2: MNHEY and SVGAGI. There are 13 residues in the CDR3. Trimming at V came to 3 bases and at J to 4 bases, leaving 2 bases not matched to a gene.

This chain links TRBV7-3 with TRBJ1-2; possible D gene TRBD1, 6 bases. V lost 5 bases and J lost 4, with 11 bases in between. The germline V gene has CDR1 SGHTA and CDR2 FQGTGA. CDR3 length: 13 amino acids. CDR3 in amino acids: CASSLQGGYGYTF. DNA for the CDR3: TGTGCCAGCAGCCTACAGGGTGGCTATGGCTACACCTTC.

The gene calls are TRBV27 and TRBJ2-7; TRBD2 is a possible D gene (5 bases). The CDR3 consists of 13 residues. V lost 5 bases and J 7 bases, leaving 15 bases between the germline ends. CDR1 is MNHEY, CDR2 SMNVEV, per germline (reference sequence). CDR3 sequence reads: CASSPLAGGEQYF. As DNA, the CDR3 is TGTGCCAGCAGTCCTCTGGCGGGCGGGGAGCAGTACTTC.

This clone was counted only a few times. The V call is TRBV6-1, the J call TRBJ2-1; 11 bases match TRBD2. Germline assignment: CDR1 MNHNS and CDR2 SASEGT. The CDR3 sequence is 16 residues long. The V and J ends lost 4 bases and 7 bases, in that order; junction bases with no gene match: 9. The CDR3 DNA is TGTGCCAGCAGTGTATTAGCGGGAGGGTTTACGAATGAGCAGTTCTTC. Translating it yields CASSVLAGGFTNEQFF.

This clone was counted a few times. This CDR3 reads CAWSGSQRSVNNEQFF. For the CDR3, the DNA is TGTGCCTGGAGTGGGTCTCAGCGATCCGTAAACAATGAGCAGTTCTTC. The rearrangement links TRBV30 to TRBJ2-1; D gene ambiguous. Germline values: CDR1 GTSNPN, CDR2 SVGIG (reference sequence). CDR3 length equals 16 residues. V was shortened by 1 base and J by 5 bases, with 18 bases between the two germline ends.

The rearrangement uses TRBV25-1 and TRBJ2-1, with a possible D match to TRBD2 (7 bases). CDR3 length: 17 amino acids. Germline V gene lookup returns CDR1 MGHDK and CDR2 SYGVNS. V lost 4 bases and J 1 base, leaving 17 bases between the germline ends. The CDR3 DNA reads TGTGCCAGCAGTGGCGGGGGCCTGACCGGTTCCTACAATGAGCAGTTCTTC. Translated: CASSGGGLTGSYNEQFF.

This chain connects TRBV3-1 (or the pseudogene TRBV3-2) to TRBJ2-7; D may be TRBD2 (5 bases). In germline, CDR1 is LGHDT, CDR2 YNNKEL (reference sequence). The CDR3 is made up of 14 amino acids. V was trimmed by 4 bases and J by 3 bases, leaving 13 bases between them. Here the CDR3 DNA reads TGTGCCAGCAGCCCTAAATCGACTAACTACGAGCAGTACTTC. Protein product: CASSPKSTNYEQYF.

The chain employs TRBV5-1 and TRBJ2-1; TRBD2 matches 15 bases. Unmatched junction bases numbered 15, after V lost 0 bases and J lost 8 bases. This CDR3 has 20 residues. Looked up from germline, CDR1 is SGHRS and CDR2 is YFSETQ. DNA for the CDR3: TGCGCCAGCAGCTTGGCCCTTCGGGGGCCGGGACTAGCGGGAGGTCATGAGCAGTTCTTC. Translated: CASSLALRGPGLAGGHEQFF.